The 9 T cell receptor beta chains in this list originate from one sample, sequenced in a study of post-analysis software for immune sequencing data. Study observations and caveats: Relative to controls, patients had a few TRBV segments at higher frequency, with TRBV5-6, TRBV5-1 and TRBV20-1 among these.

The TCR beta cDNA libraries carried unique molecular identifiers. Using its own MiXCR run on the PCR reads, TCRdb lists one record per CDR3 protein. The sample carries 150,000 to 200,000 distinct CDR3 sequences, about 30% recorded once. What these receptors recognize is not known. Specimen: blood. These receptors all come from a girl between 5 and 17 years old with multiple sclerosis.

The sample holds many counts of this clonotype. The chain carries TRBV4-1 and TRBJ1-2, with D unclear. This CDR3 contains 14 residues. Germline CDR1 reads MGHRA; CDR2 reads YSYEKL. V was trimmed by 2 bases and J by 4 bases, leaving 11 bases between them. The CDR3 region is CASSQTDGSYGYTF. CDR3 sequence (DNA): TGCGCCAGCAGCCAAACGGACGGATCCTATGGCTACACCTTC.

Ten or more counts support this clonotype. The chain links TRBV29-1 to TRBJ2-3; D gene ambiguous. The CDR3 contains 9 residues. The germline V gene encodes CDR1 SQVTM and CDR2 ANQGSEA. V lost 7 bases and J lost 4, with 3 bases in between. CDR3 coding DNA: TGCAGCGAATCAGATACGCAGTATTTT. Amino acids: CSESDTQYF.

This clonotype showed up many times. V usage is TRBV12-3 or TRBV12-4 and J usage is TRBJ2-1; weak D call: TRBD1 (6 bases). The CDR3 extends over 18 amino acids. Deletions cut 4 bases from V and 2 bases from J, with 21 bases between. CDR3 loop: CASSYEITGRLPYNEQFF. The CDR3, as DNA: TGTGCCAGCAGTTACGAAATTACAGGGCGGCTCCCCTACAATGAGCAGTTCTTC.

This clonotype was seen a handful of times. The chain couples TRBV4-1 to TRBJ1-4, with D possibly being TRBD1 (5 bases). This CDR3 contains 17 residues. The germline V and J ends were trimmed by 4 bases and 0 bases, with 15 bases remaining between them. Looked up from germline, CDR1 is MGHRA and CDR2 is YSYEKL. The CDR3 spells CASSRVHRGATNEKLFF. The DNA for the CDR3 is TGCGCCAGCAGCCGGGTGCACCGGGGCGCAACTAATGAAAAACTGTTTTTT.

This clonotype was found a few times. The chain recombines TRBV5-1 with TRBJ1-1, with D possibly matching TRBD1 (6 bases). This CDR3 is built from 15 residues. CDR1 is SGHRS and CDR2 is YFSETQ in the germline V gene. V was pared by 3 bases and J by 5 bases, with 17 bases between. The CDR3: CASSSDPQGGTEAFF. The DNA for the CDR3 is TGCGCCAGCAGCTCAGACCCACAGGGAGGGACTGAAGCTTTCTTT.

The chain combines TRBV18 with TRBJ2-3; 7 bases are a match to TRBD1. CDR1 KGHSH and CDR2 LQKENI come from the germline V gene. This CDR3 has 13 amino acids. V lost 4 bases to trimming and J lost 9 bases; unmatched junction nucleotides: 7. The CDR3 reads CASSQRDSGTQYF. The CDR3 nucleotides read TGTGCCAGCTCACAACGGGACAGTGGCACGCAGTATTTT.

Worth noting for this clonotype: A much larger clone lies a single base off, so this may be a read error. The CDR3 sequence is CASSLLAQAGGQYF. In DNA, the CDR3 is TGTGCCAGCAGTTTACTCGCCCAGGCGGGCGGGCAGTACTTC. The J gene is TRBJ2-7, the V gene TRBV28; tentatively, D is TRBD2 (5 bases). This CDR3 contains 14 residues. CDR1 and CDR2 from the germline V gene are MDHEN and SYDVKM. Trimming removed 2 bases from V and 9 bases from J, with 17 bases in between. Based on the CDR3 plus reference TRBV28 and TRBJ2-7, the full variable domain is DVKVTQSSRYLVKRTGEKVFLECVQDMDHENMFWYRQDPGLGLRLIYFSYDVKMKEKGDIPEGYSVSREKKERFSLILESASTNQTSMYLCASSLLAQAGGQYFGPGTRLTVT.

The genes are TRBV28 and TRBJ2-1; D remains unclear. The CDR3 is 14 amino acids. Germline CDR1 and CDR2: MDHEN and SYDVKM. Trimming removed 3 bases at V and 10 bases at J, with 16 bases between. CDR3 region: CASSLIYAHGEQFF. The DNA of the CDR3 is TGTGCCAGCAGTTTGATCTATGCTCACGGGGAGCAGTTCTTC.

This clonotype came up many times. A read error may account for a junction end that differs from germline. The chain couples TRBV7-7 to TRBJ2-5; weak D call: TRBD1 (6 bases). The CDR3 loop spans 14 amino acids. Germline-derived CDR1 and CDR2 are SSHAT and FNYEAQ (reference sequence). CDR3 residues: CASSATAGEQTQYF. The DNA for the CDR3 is TGTGCTAGCAGCGCAACGGCAGGGGAGCAGACCCAGTACTTC.